A selection of T cell receptor beta chains follows, all from one sample in a study of vaccination effects on CD4 cells after COVID-19. Sequencing was performed with immunoSEQ multiplex PCR; in TCRdb, only in-frame clones are kept and a portion is missing. The sample includes 47,000 or so clones, 70% seen only once; the top ten take around 6.7%. Their specific antigens are unknown. The sequenced sample was CD4+ T cells from PBMCs cultured without peptide, obtained after COVID-19 vaccination. All receptors derive from a human donor who received a COVID-19 vaccine. Both conserved end residues are part of each CDR3. The order of the fields is D gene, J gene, clone size, V gene, CDR3 DNA, CDR3 protein. D genes are given only for firm matches. Some rows have no size entry. The others give once, few or many, or a class for an expanded clone.

d_call: -; j_call: TRBJ2-7; clone_size: -; v_call: TRBV30; cdr3_nt: TGTGCCTGGAGTGTACGGAGGAGTACCAGACAAACCTACGAGCAGTACTTC; cdr3_aa: CAWSVRRSTRQTYEQYF
d_call: TRBD2; j_call: TRBJ2-3; clone_size: -; v_call: TRBV3-1/TRBV3-2; cdr3_nt: TGTGCCAGCAGCCCTAGCGGGAGGAACGGTCGGTGGTATTTT; cdr3_aa: CASSPSGRNGRWYF
d_call: -; j_call: TRBJ1-2; clone_size: -; v_call: TRBV7-9; cdr3_nt: TGTGCCAGCAGCTTAGGGGCCGGGGATAGAGGCTACACCTTC; cdr3_aa: CASSLGAGDRGYTF
d_call: -; j_call: TRBJ2-3; clone_size: -; v_call: TRBV27; cdr3_nt: TGTGCCAGCACACCGGGACGACTGTCCACAGATACGCAGTATTTT; cdr3_aa: CASTPGRLSTDTQYF
d_call: -; j_call: TRBJ1-1; clone_size: -; v_call: TRBV1; cdr3_nt: TGCACCAGCAGCCAAAACCCACAAGCATCGAACACTGAAGCTTTCTTT; cdr3_aa: CTSSQNPQASNTEAFF
d_call: -; j_call: TRBJ2-1; clone_size: -; v_call: TRBV19; cdr3_nt: TGTGCCAGTAAGTCGCTAGCGCACTCCTACAATGAGCAGTTCTTC; cdr3_aa: CASKSLAHSYNEQFF
d_call: -; j_call: TRBJ2-5; clone_size: few; v_call: TRBV5-1; cdr3_nt: TGCGCCAGCAGCTTTTTAGAGACCCAGTACTTC; cdr3_aa: CASSFLETQYF
d_call: -; j_call: TRBJ1-1; clone_size: -; v_call: TRBV6-5; cdr3_nt: TGTGCCAGCAGTTATTTTCAGGGTAGGACTGAAGCTTTCTTT; cdr3_aa: CASSYFQGRTEAFF
d_call: TRBD1; j_call: TRBJ2-7; clone_size: -; v_call: TRBV3-1/TRBV3-2; cdr3_nt: TGTGCCAGCAGCCAAGGGTTTTTAGGGACAGGGGACTACAACGAGCAGTACTTC; cdr3_aa: CASSQGFLGTGDYNEQYF
d_call: -; j_call: TRBJ1-4; clone_size: -; v_call: TRBV7-8; cdr3_nt: TGTGCCAGCAGCTTAAGTCAGACTAATGAAAAACTGTTTTTT; cdr3_aa: CASSLSQTNEKLFF
d_call: -; j_call: TRBJ1-6; clone_size: once; v_call: TRBV6-6; cdr3_nt: TGTGCCAGTTACGGGACCGCCTGGCTTAATTCACCCCTCCACTTT; cdr3_aa: CASYGTAWLNSPLHF
d_call: -; j_call: TRBJ2-2; clone_size: few; v_call: TRBV19; cdr3_nt: TGTGCCAGTACCTCGAGGGGGAGCGACACCGGGGAGCTGTTTTTT; cdr3_aa: CASTSRGSDTGELFF
d_call: -; j_call: TRBJ2-7; clone_size: -; v_call: TRBV7-2; cdr3_nt: TGTGCCAGCAGCTTAGCGGGAAACTACGAGCAGTACTTC; cdr3_aa: CASSLAGNYEQYF
d_call: -; j_call: TRBJ1-2; clone_size: -; v_call: TRBV20-1; cdr3_nt: TGCAGTGCCCGACGGGGGGAGGGCTACACCTTC; cdr3_aa: CSARRGEGYTF
d_call: -; j_call: TRBJ1-3; clone_size: once; v_call: TRBV2; cdr3_nt: TGTGCCAGCAGTGTTTCGGTAGGCCCTGGAAACACCATATATTTT; cdr3_aa: CASSVSVGPGNTIYF
d_call: -; j_call: TRBJ1-1; clone_size: -; v_call: TRBV3-1/TRBV3-2; cdr3_nt: TGTGCCAGCAGCCAAGATCCGTGGCCCCGGGAAGCTTTCTTT; cdr3_aa: CASSQDPWPREAFF
d_call: -; j_call: TRBJ2-5; clone_size: -; v_call: TRBV5-4; cdr3_nt: TGTGCCAGCAGCTTGGGGGAGTGGCGAGAGACCCAGTACTTC; cdr3_aa: CASSLGEWRETQYF
d_call: TRBD2; j_call: TRBJ2-1; clone_size: -; v_call: TRBV9; cdr3_nt: TGTGCCAGCAGCCCTAGCGGAGCGGGGGGGTACAATGAGCAGTTCTTC; cdr3_aa: CASSPSGAGGYNEQFF
d_call: TRBD2; j_call: TRBJ2-1; clone_size: -; v_call: TRBV18; cdr3_nt: TGTGCCAGCTCACCCACCAAGGTAGCGGGAGCCAATGAGCAGTTCTTC; cdr3_aa: CASSPTKVAGANEQFF
d_call: -; j_call: TRBJ1-5; clone_size: -; v_call: TRBV30; cdr3_nt: TGTGCCTGGAGTGCTAAGGGACTGTTCAATCAGCCCCAGCATTTT; cdr3_aa: CAWSAKGLFNQPQHF
d_call: TRBD2; j_call: TRBJ2-1; clone_size: -; v_call: TRBV9; cdr3_nt: TGTGCCAGCAGCGCGACTAGCGGGAGCCAGAATGAGCAGTTCTTC; cdr3_aa: CASSATSGSQNEQFF
d_call: TRBD2; j_call: TRBJ2-1; clone_size: -; v_call: TRBV15; cdr3_nt: TGTGCCACCAGCAGAGAGTCAACAGGACTAGCGGGCATCCCACACTCCTACAATGAGCAGTTCTTC; cdr3_aa: CATSRESTGLAGIPHSYNEQFF
d_call: -; j_call: TRBJ1-4; clone_size: once; v_call: TRBV29-1; cdr3_nt: TGCAGCGTTTGGACAGCCTCTAATGAAAAACTGTTTTTT; cdr3_aa: CSVWTASNEKLFF
d_call: TRBD1; j_call: TRBJ2-3; clone_size: -; v_call: TRBV19; cdr3_nt: TGTGCCAGTCGATCAGGGGGTCGTAGCACAGATACGCAGTATTTT; cdr3_aa: CASRSGGRSTDTQYF
d_call: -; j_call: TRBJ2-3; clone_size: -; v_call: TRBV27; cdr3_nt: TGTGCCAGCAGTCCCCAGGGGGATACGCAGTATTTT; cdr3_aa: CASSPQGDTQYF
d_call: -; j_call: TRBJ1-4; clone_size: few; v_call: TRBV2; cdr3_nt: TGTGCCAGCAGTGCCGGAACAACTAATGAAAAACTGTTTTTT; cdr3_aa: CASSAGTTNEKLFF
d_call: -; j_call: TRBJ1-1; clone_size: -; v_call: TRBV2; cdr3_nt: TGTGCCAGCAGTGTAGGGCAGGGTGAAGCTTTCTTT; cdr3_aa: CASSVGQGEAFF
d_call: TRBD1; j_call: TRBJ1-1; clone_size: few; v_call: TRBV29-1; cdr3_nt: TGCAGCGCACACAGGGGCGTCATGAACACTGAAGCTTTCTTT; cdr3_aa: CSAHRGVMNTEAFF
d_call: -; j_call: TRBJ1-2; clone_size: -; v_call: TRBV15; cdr3_nt: TGTGCCACCAGCAGAGGGGGAGAGGGGGAGGGTGGCTACACCTTC; cdr3_aa: CATSRGGEGEGGYTF
d_call: TRBD1; j_call: TRBJ1-5; clone_size: -; v_call: TRBV6-5; cdr3_nt: TGTGCCAGCCGGATCAGGGGGAATGGCAATCAGCCCCAGCATTTT; cdr3_aa: CASRIRGNGNQPQHF
d_call: -; j_call: TRBJ1-3; clone_size: -; v_call: TRBV30; cdr3_nt: TGTGCCTGGAGTGTACTCGCGGGATCTGCTGGAAACACCATATATTTT; cdr3_aa: CAWSVLAGSAGNTIYF
d_call: TRBD1; j_call: TRBJ1-1; clone_size: -; v_call: TRBV5-1; cdr3_nt: TGCGCCAGCAGCTTGGGCCCACAGGGGGCGAACACTGAAGCTTTCTTT; cdr3_aa: CASSLGPQGANTEAFF
d_call: TRBD1; j_call: TRBJ2-2; clone_size: -; v_call: TRBV5-1; cdr3_nt: TGCGCCAGCAGGCAGGGGGTTACCGGGGAGCTGTTTTTT; cdr3_aa: CASRQGVTGELFF
d_call: -; j_call: TRBJ2-1; clone_size: -; v_call: TRBV7-7; cdr3_nt: TGTGCCAGCAGCTTAAACCGGGGAACCTACAATGAGCAGTTCTTC; cdr3_aa: CASSLNRGTYNEQFF
d_call: -; j_call: TRBJ1-4; clone_size: -; v_call: TRBV20-1; cdr3_nt: TGCAGTGTTAAAGATGAAAAACTGTTTTTT; cdr3_aa: CSVKDEKLFF
d_call: -; j_call: TRBJ2-1; clone_size: -; v_call: TRBV7-9; cdr3_nt: TGTGCCAGCAGCCCCTCCGGGGGCAGCTCCTACAATGAGCAGTTCTTC; cdr3_aa: CASSPSGGSSYNEQFF
d_call: TRBD1; j_call: TRBJ1-4; clone_size: -; v_call: TRBV25-1; cdr3_nt: TGTGCCAGCAGTTACGACAGGGGTGGTAATGAAAAACTGTTTTTT; cdr3_aa: CASSYDRGGNEKLFF
d_call: -; j_call: TRBJ2-1; clone_size: -; v_call: TRBV5-5; cdr3_nt: TGTGCCAGCAGCTTGGGGTTAAGGGGTGATGAGCAGTTCTTC; cdr3_aa: CASSLGLRGDEQFF
d_call: -; j_call: TRBJ2-5; clone_size: -; v_call: TRBV7-8; cdr3_nt: TGTGCCAGCAGCTTAGACAGGGTAGAGACCCAGTACTTC; cdr3_aa: CASSLDRVETQYF
d_call: -; j_call: TRBJ2-1; clone_size: -; v_call: TRBV6-5; cdr3_nt: TGTGCCAGCAGTTACTCGAGAACAGGGAATAAGTTTCGGCAGTTCTTC; cdr3_aa: CASSYSRTGNKFRQFF
d_call: TRBD1; j_call: TRBJ1-1; clone_size: few; v_call: TRBV30; cdr3_nt: TGTGCCTGGAGTCCCCGACAGGGGGGGAACACTGAAGCTTTCTTT; cdr3_aa: CAWSPRQGGNTEAFF
d_call: -; j_call: TRBJ2-7; clone_size: many; v_call: TRBV27; cdr3_nt: TGTGCCAGCAGTTTAGGGTTTGGGGCAGGGACATCTTACGAGCAGTACTTC; cdr3_aa: CASSLGFGAGTSYEQYF
d_call: -; j_call: TRBJ1-5; clone_size: -; v_call: TRBV4-1; cdr3_nt: TGCGCCAGCAGCCAGGGGGAGGGACTCAATCAGCCCCAGCATTTT; cdr3_aa: CASSQGEGLNQPQHF
d_call: -; j_call: TRBJ2-1; clone_size: -; v_call: TRBV7-6; cdr3_nt: TGTGCCAGCAGCTTAACCAATGAGCAGTTCTTC; cdr3_aa: CASSLTNEQFF
d_call: -; j_call: TRBJ2-3; clone_size: -; v_call: TRBV6-5; cdr3_nt: TGTGCCAGCAGTCCCCGGTGGGCAACCACAGATACGCAGTATTTT; cdr3_aa: CASSPRWATTDTQYF
d_call: -; j_call: TRBJ1-1; clone_size: -; v_call: TRBV6-1; cdr3_nt: TGTGCCAGCAGTGATGGGGTGAACACTGAAGCTTTCTTT; cdr3_aa: CASSDGVNTEAFF
d_call: -; j_call: TRBJ2-5; clone_size: -; v_call: TRBV4-1; cdr3_nt: TGCGCCAGCAGCCAAGGAGCTTTAGAGACCCAGTACTTC; cdr3_aa: CASSQGALETQYF
d_call: -; j_call: TRBJ1-1; clone_size: few; v_call: TRBV14; cdr3_nt: TGTGCCAGCAGCCAAGATTGGGGCACTGAAGCTTTCTTT; cdr3_aa: CASSQDWGTEAFF
d_call: TRBD1; j_call: TRBJ1-2; clone_size: once; v_call: TRBV9; cdr3_nt: TGTGCCAGCAGCCCAGGGACAGACCCTTATGGCTACACCTTC; cdr3_aa: CASSPGTDPYGYTF
d_call: -; j_call: TRBJ1-5; clone_size: -; v_call: TRBV3-1/TRBV3-2; cdr3_nt: TGTGCCAGCAGCCCAGGGGGCAATCAGCCCCAGCATTTT; cdr3_aa: CASSPGGNQPQHF
d_call: TRBD1; j_call: TRBJ2-2; clone_size: -; v_call: TRBV6-6; cdr3_nt: TGTGCCAGCAGTTACAGGGACAGTGGAACCGGGGAGCTGTTTTTT; cdr3_aa: CASSYRDSGTGELFF
d_call: -; j_call: TRBJ1-2; clone_size: -; v_call: TRBV14; cdr3_nt: TGTGCCAGCAGCCAAGATTTGAACAGCTATGGCTACACCTTC; cdr3_aa: CASSQDLNSYGYTF